This T cell receptor beta chain was documented in a study of naive and memory T cell subsets. Amplification of ligated cDNA took four PCR rounds with SP2 and nested alpha and beta constant primers. TCRdb called the UMI-ligation and nested PCR reads again in MiXCR, with one record for every CDR3 protein. The table has 20,000 to 25,000 distinct CDR3 sequences, about 6.1% seen once. Specified treatment: skin biopsy from PPD injection site in Mantoux-positive individual. TCR cDNA received a 3' ligated oligonucleotide that carried a UMI. Germline V CDR1 and CDR2: SGHRS, YFSETQ. V was pared by 4 bases and J by 6 bases, with 14 bases between. The CDR3 runs 14 residues. Many counts were recorded for this clonotype.

This rearrangement joins TRBV5-1 to TRBJ2-1; no reliable D call. Specimen: skin, collected from a tuberculin skin test site. The TCR originated in an adult in good health. CDR3 region: CASSPFLAANEQFF. The CDR3 bases are TGCGCCAGCAGCCCCTTCCTGGCGGCCAATGAGCAGTTCTTC.